Listed below are T cell receptor beta chains from one sample, sequenced in a study of blood T cell repertoires in COVID-19. Sequencing used immunoSEQ multiplex PCR; TCRdb keeps in-frame clones, though not all of them. The sample yields about 36,000 clones, roughly 77% seen once. Sample: peripheral blood. The receptors stem from a human donor in a cohort sampled during active or convalescent COVID-19. The donor label of this sample is uncertain. Each CDR3 is given with its conserved first and last residue. The D gene is left open where the match is weak. The size field is filled for only some rows; it gives once, few, many or a size class.

j_call clone_size d_call v_call cdr3_aa cdr3_nt
TRBJ2-7 - TRBD1 TRBV11-2 CASSDIRDRGYEQYF TGTGCCAGCAGCGATATCCGGGACAGGGGTTACGAGCAGTACTTC
TRBJ2-7 - - TRBV9 CASTESVGEQYEQYF TGTGCCAGCACGGAATCTGTGGGAGAGCAGTACGAGCAGTACTTC
TRBJ1-1 - TRBD1 TRBV7-8 CASSSDHAGTGAEAFF TGTGCCAGCAGCTCAGATCACGCCGGGACAGGTGCTGAAGCTTTCTTT
TRBJ2-7 - TRBD2 TRBV24-1 CATSSGGSYEQYF TGTGCCACCAGTTCGGGGGGCTCCTACGAGCAGTACTTC
TRBJ2-3 few TRBD2 TRBV14 CASSPGLAGTTDTQYF TGTGCCAGCAGCCCAGGACTAGCGGGAACCACAGATACGCAGTATTTT
TRBJ2-3 - TRBD2 TRBV9 CASSVDGGVTDTQYF TGTGCCAGCAGCGTAGATGGGGGGGTCACAGATACGCAGTATTTT
TRBJ1-4 - TRBD1 TRBV5-1 CASSPRGLDNEKLFF TGCGCCAGCAGCCCGAGGGGGCTGGATAATGAAAAACTGTTTTTT
TRBJ2-1 - TRBD2 TRBV27 CASSLRTSGRWGGNEQFF TGTGCCAGCAGTTTAAGGACTAGCGGGAGGTGGGGGGGGAATGAGCAGTTCTTC
TRBJ1-2 - - TRBV5-8 CASSLGAANYGYTF TGTGCCAGCAGCTTGGGTGCAGCTAACTATGGCTACACCTTC
TRBJ2-7 - TRBD1 TRBV19 CASSTRLNRGSSYEQYF TGTGCCAGTAGTACCCGGCTTAACAGGGGATCGTCCTACGAGCAGTACTTC
TRBJ1-4 - - TRBV5-4 CASSLDSEKLFF TGTGCCAGCAGCTTGGACAGTGAAAAACTGTTTTTT
TRBJ2-3 - - TRBV27 CASSLDTFTDTQYF TGTGCCAGCAGTCTGGACACCTTCACAGATACGCAGTATTTT
TRBJ1-1 many TRBD1 TRBV27 CASSPTGLYEAFF TGTGCCAGCAGCCCGACAGGGCTATATGAAGCTTTCTTT
TRBJ2-4 few TRBD1 TRBV5-6 CASSSLTGGLKNIQYF TGTGCCAGCAGCTCCCTGACAGGGGGACTAAAAAACATTCAGTACTTC
TRBJ1-1 - - TRBV27 CASRRGGVNTEAFF TGTGCCAGCAGAAGGGGGGGAGTGAACACTGAAGCTTTCTTT
TRBJ2-3 few TRBD2 TRBV7-2 CASSLLAGGPDTQYF TGTGCCAGCAGCTTACTAGCGGGAGGGCCAGATACGCAGTATTTT
TRBJ2-3 - - TRBV27 CASSPTRTTDTQYF TGTGCCAGCAGTCCCACTAGGACCACAGATACGCAGTATTTT
TRBJ2-3 - - TRBV6-1 CASSERERETDTQYF TGTGCCAGCAGTGAACGGGAGCGCGAAACAGATACGCAGTATTTT
TRBJ2-7 - - TRBV21-1 CASSKGREGTVYEQYF TGTGCCAGCAGCAAAGGGCGGGAGGGAACGGTCTACGAGCAGTACTTC
TRBJ2-7 once TRBD2 TRBV24-1 CATSAVRLAGGPIYSYEQYF TGTGCCACCAGTGCCGTGAGACTAGCGGGAGGCCCGATTTACTCCTACGAGCAGTACTTC
TRBJ2-1 - TRBD1 TRBV29-1 CSGSGQGAAGNEQFF TGCAGCGGGTCGGGACAGGGGGCAGCGGGAAATGAGCAGTTCTTC
TRBJ2-7 - - TRBV15 CATSGQTYEQYF TGTGCCACCAGTGGACAGACGTACGAGCAGTACTTC